Listed below are T cell receptor beta chains from one sample, sequenced in a study of blood T cell repertoires in COVID-19. Assay used: immunoSEQ multiplex PCR; TCRdb lists only in-frame clones, some missing. Of under 200,000 clones detected, roughly 87% appear once; the ten largest clones hold approximately 7.8%. Input material: peripheral blood. Receptors originate from a woman in her sixties or seventies with COVID-19, enrolled during active disease. The conserved cysteine and the conserved F or W are not part of the CDR3 here.

TRBV3-1/TRBV3-2	TRBJ2-1	ASSQGTGGPFGSYNEQF
TRBV5-4	TRBJ2-1	ASGRTARGEQF
TRBV30	TRBJ1-1	AWSLLPMNTEAF
TRBV10-3	TRBJ2-7	AISESGDTLQY
TRBV7-2	TRBJ1-5	ASSLLRQPQH
TRBV19	TRBJ2-1	ASSSYGGAENEQF
TRBV6-6	TRBJ1-6	ASRKDRGISPLH
TRBV19	TRBJ2-3	ASSIGTTDTQY
TRBV21-1	TRBJ2-1	ASSKVDSSGGILYNEQF
TRBV4-2	TRBJ1-3	ASSQVVRAGNTIY
TRBV2	TRBJ2-7	ASSDLTSGSREQY
TRBV6-1	TRBJ1-6	ASSEWGGASYNSPLH
TRBV7-6	TRBJ1-1	ASSSDPGGVNTEAF
TRBV5-8	TRBJ1-2	ASSLAIGANYGYT
TRBV7-8	TRBJ2-7	ASSFGGLSYEQY
TRBV12-2	TRBJ1-3	ASRRTGDSTYSGNTIY
TRBV3-1/TRBV3-2	TRBJ2-7	ASSLLTGAFSYEQY
TRBV28	TRBJ2-6	ASSPDRASGANVLT
TRBV11-2	TRBJ2-3	ASSLDPPAGMGTDTQY
TRBV11-2	TRBJ2-1	ASSLSLNNEQF
TRBV6-2/TRBV6-3	TRBJ2-1	ASSRDGKVEQF
TRBV11-1	TRBJ2-1	ASSFSGSRGNEQF
TRBV6-2/TRBV6-3	TRBJ1-5	ASSEGQGAGQPQH
TRBV4-3	TRBJ2-3	ASSQEMAGLGNTQY
TRBV3-1/TRBV3-2	TRBJ1-2	ASSQHRDTGYT
TRBV27	TRBJ2-2	ASSQYGLAGGAGELF
TRBV15	TRBJ1-3	ATSLQGLPRTGAPGNTIY
TRBV4-2	TRBJ1-5	ASSQRGQGGQPQH
TRBV6-5	TRBJ2-4	ASSLSGFLGKNIQY
TRBV7-3	TRBJ2-3	ASSLLMSPTDTQY
TRBV27	TRBJ2-7	ASSPNRRDSKTYEQY
TRBV28	TRBJ2-2	ASSSQGWAGELF
TRBV18	TRBJ1-1	ASSSGQGRWNTEAF
TRBV10-3	TRBJ2-1	ASWRQGEQF
TRBV3-1/TRBV3-2	TRBJ2-2	ASSQQGRGTGELF
TRBV19	TRBJ2-2	ASTTGKAGELF
TRBV9	TRBJ1-5	ASSSGVSNQPQH
TRBV21-1	TRBJ2-7	ASSPDRAYEQY
TRBV5-6	TRBJ2-2	ASSPTGGASGELF
TRBV27	TRBJ1-5	ASRGGTDGPNQPQH
TRBV7-2	TRBJ2-1	ASSRFSGLQF
TRBV25-1	TRBJ2-2	ASSEYGRTGELF
TRBV28	TRBJ2-7	ASSLIAGTSRRRQY
TRBV19	TRBJ1-1	ASSYGSARGTEAF
TRBV18	TRBJ2-2	ASSPTGGSTGELF